This T cell receptor (beta chain) was sequenced for a study of T cell responses to AZD1222 COVID-19 vaccine. At the level of the study: Samples with a second dose at about 4 or about 12 weeks were pooled together. Broader study findings: Only a handful of AZD1222 recipients were seropositive at baseline. In all cases, repertoires were sampled only after the peak T cell response. Spike-specific TCR breadth and depth both grew after two AZD1222 doses.

With respect to this clone: Its target is not known.

The assay was immunoSEQ multiplex PCR, and TCRdb's table has in-frame clones only and misses some. The table lists 130,000 to 150,000 clones, about 90% of them singletons, with around 5.5% in the top ten. Per the germline V gene, CDR1 is MNHEY and CDR2 is SVGAGI. Trimming took 5 bases from V and 7 from J; bases not matched to a gene: 7. The CDR3 runs 14 residues. This TCR was recovered from an adult in good health. The chain uses TRBV6-5 and TRBJ1-2, with TRBD1 matching over 10 bases. Specimen: peripheral blood, collected on day 0 of AZD1222 vaccination. The CDR3 coding sequence is TGTGCCAGCAGTCCCCGGGACAGGGGATTTGGCTACACCTTC. Amino acid sequence: CASSPRDRGFGYTF.